The 23 T cell receptor beta chains reported below all come from one sample, sequenced in a study of shared clonotypes between healthy human individuals. CD8 cells classed as naive were CD45RO-negative and positively selected for CCR7, excluding terminally differentiated effector memory CD45RA+ cells. The table came from immunoSEQ multiplex PCR; TCRdb's copy has only in-frame clones and leaves some out. The profile shows roughly 2,000,000 clones, 90% to 95% of them singletons. Sequences were obtained from naive CD8+ T cells from PBMCs. These TCRs come from a young man in good health. Some clones in this sample may be carry-over from other donors' samples.

This rearrangement joins TRBV10-3 to TRBJ1-2; D gene uncertain. This CDR3 region has 16 residues. Germline CDR1 ENHRY, CDR2 SYGVKD. Trimming removed 0 bases at V and 2 bases at J, with 13 bases between. The CDR3 coding sequence is TGTGCCATCAGTGAGTCGAATCGGGGTCGGAACTATGGCTACACCTTC. Its protein product is CAISESNRGRNYGYTF.

The V gene is TRBV28, the J gene TRBJ1-5; D is perhaps TRBD1 (6 bases). Germline V gene sequence: CDR1 MDHEN, CDR2 SYDVKM. The CDR3 has 13 amino acids. V lost 7 bases, J lost 9 bases, and 16 bases lay in between. DNA for the CDR3: TGTGCCAGCACCTTGGCAGGGGCCGGGCCCCAGCATTTT. Translating gives CASTLAGAGPQHF.

J is TRBJ2-1 and V is TRBV27; D may be TRBD2 (5 bases). The CDR3 totals 14 residues. Between the trimmed V and J ends, which lost 0 bases and 6 bases, there was a span of 9 bases. Germline CDR1 reads MNHEY; CDR2 reads SMNVEV (reference sequence). The CDR3 DNA reads as TGTGCCAGCAGTTTATCGCCTAGCCGCAATGAGCAGTTCTTC. It encodes CASSLSPSRNEQFF.

V and J are TRBV11-2 and TRBJ2-1, with 14 nucleotides matching TRBD2. Germline-derived CDR1 and CDR2 are SGHAT and FQNNGV. J was trimmed by 8 bases and V by 6 bases; bases with no gene match: 9. This CDR3 is built from 16 residues. CDR3 sequence (DNA): TGTGCCAGCAGAGAGGGACTAGCGGGAGCGGGAGATGAGCAGTTCTTC. It is translated as CASREGLAGAGDEQFF.

This clone was seen a single time. The chain uses TRBV19 and TRBJ2-3; 10 bases align to TRBD1. Trimming removed 7 bases from V and 9 bases from J; junction bases left unmatched: 10. CDR1 and CDR2 from the germline V gene are LNHDA and SQIVND (reference sequence). The CDR3 contains 14 residues. The CDR3 DNA reads as TGTGCCAGTAAAGTGGGGGACAGGGGAAAAACGCAGTATTTT. Translating gives CASKVGDRGKTQYF.

In the case of this clone: This sample includes further DNA sequences coding for the same CDR3. This sequence joins TRBV29-1 and TRBJ2-1, with D possibly TRBD1 on 6 matching bases. Trimming shortened V by 4 bases and J by 1 base, and 8 bases separated the two germline ends. The CDR3 consists of 13 residues. Germline V gene sequence: CDR1 SQVTM, CDR2 ANQGSEA. The CDR3 sequence: CSVVDSSYNEQFF. As DNA, the CDR3 is TGCAGCGTTGTGGACAGTTCCTACAATGAGCAGTTCTTC.

CDR3 nucleotides: TGTGCCAGCAGCTTCCCATCTGGTCCCTTGGGTGGCTACACCTTC. Encoded protein: CASSFPSGPLGGYTF. The chain is built from TRBV7-9 and TRBJ1-2; D remains ambiguous. The germline V gene encodes CDR1 SEHNR and CDR2 FQNEAQ (reference sequence). The CDR3 covers 15 residues. The V gene lost 3 bases and the J gene lost 7 bases, with 18 bases spanning the gap.

Turning to this clone: Since the CDR3 does not end with the conserved phenylalanine or tryptophan, this likely comes from a read error. This rearrangement joins TRBV6-5 to TRBJ1-1; D may be TRBD1 (5 bases). V was cut by 5 bases and J by 7 bases, with 17 bases left in between. This CDR3 is built from 14 residues. From germline, CDR1 is MNHEY and CDR2 SVGAGI. The DNA of the CDR3 is TGTGCCAGCAGTGAAGGGGCCGGGCCCTTTGAAGCTTTCCTT. Protein: CASSEGAGPFEAFL.

V usage is TRBV2 and J usage is TRBJ2-5, with a tentative D call TRBD1 (6 bases). This CDR3 comprises 17 residues. Germline lookup yields CDR1 SNHLY and CDR2 FYNNEI. Trimming left V 7 bases short and J 1 base short, with 22 bases between. This chain's CDR3 is CASTLPVSGRGQETQYF. CDR3 in DNA: TGTGCCAGCACCCTGCCAGTGAGCGGCAGGGGCCAAGAGACCCAGTACTTC.

The V call is TRBV14, the J call TRBJ2-2; 9 bases agree with TRBD1. Germline V gives CDR1 SGHDN, CDR2 FVKESK. The V and J ends lost 2 bases and 6 bases, in that order; junction bases with no gene match: 22. The CDR3 totals 21 residues. As DNA, the CDR3 is TGTGCCAGCAGCCAACTCTTCCCCCGCGGACAGGGGCCCCTTAATTCCGGGGAGCTGTTTTTT. This translates into CASSQLFPRGQGPLNSGELFF.

V is TRBV27 and J is TRBJ1-2; D not certain. The V gene's germline CDR1 is MNHEY and CDR2 SMNVEV (reference sequence). CDR3 length: 14 amino acids. Trimming took off 7 bases at V and 1 base at J, with 13 bases between the two ends. The CDR3 protein is CASTADGNNYGYTF. DNA for the CDR3: TGTGCCAGCACCGCAGACGGGAATAACTATGGCTACACCTTC.

The chain uses TRBV19 and TRBJ2-1, with 7 bases matching TRBD1. The length of the CDR3 is 17 residues. Germline CDR1 and CDR2: LNHDA and SQIVND (reference sequence). The trim removed 7 bases at V and 5 bases at J, leaving 17 bases unmatched. In nucleotides, the CDR3 is TGTGCCAGTACCCCGAGAATTGCACGGGACAGCCACAATGAGCAGTTCTTC. It yields the protein CASTPRIARDSHNEQFF. Variable domain in full (rest from reference TRBV19 and TRBJ2-1): DGGITQSPKYLFRKEGQNVTLSCEQNLNHDAMYWYRQDPGQGLRLIYYSQIVNDFQKGDIAEGYSVSREKKESFPLTVTSAQKNPTAFYLCASTPRIARDSHNEQFFGPGTRLTVL.

The sample holds one count of this clone. Other nucleotide sequences in the sample specify the same CDR3. V is TRBV28 and J is TRBJ2-1; D not certain. CDR3 length equals 13 residues. The V gene's germline CDR1 is MDHEN and CDR2 SYDVKM. With 3 bases removed from V and 5 bases from J, the gap between germline ends came to 8 bases. CDR3: CASSFPGDNEQFF. In nucleotides, the CDR3 is TGTGCCAGCAGTTTTCCGGGCGACAATGAGCAGTTCTTC.

The chain combines TRBV5-1 with TRBJ2-6; 10 positions match TRBD1. The V gene's germline CDR1 is SGHRS and CDR2 YFSETQ. The CDR3 runs 17 residues. The junction had 7 bases not matched to a gene; V was cut back by 5 bases and J by 2 bases. CDR3 DNA: TGCGCCAGCAGGGGGGCGGGACAGGGGACTGGGGCCAACGTCCTGACTTTC. This translates into CASRGAGQGTGANVLTF. The whole variable domain, remainder taken from reference TRBV5-1 and TRBJ2-6, is KAGVTQTPRYLIKTRGQQVTLSCSPISGHRSVSWYQQTPGQGLQFLFEYFSETQRNKGNFPGRFSGRQFSNSRSEMNVSTLELGDSALYLCASRGAGQGTGANVLTFGAGSRLTVL.

V and J are TRBV4-1 and TRBJ1-2; TRBD1 matches 8 bases. In germline, CDR1 is MGHRA, CDR2 YSYEKL. J lost 5 bases, V lost 3 bases, and 8 bases had no gene match. This CDR3 has 15 amino acids. CDR3 sequence (DNA): TGCGCCAGCAGCCAGGTAGGACAGGGCTTATATGGCTACACCTTC. Amino acids: CASSQVGQGLYGYTF.

V usage is TRBV11-2 and J usage is TRBJ2-1, with TRBD2 identical over 11 bases. The junction had 10 bases not matched to a gene; V was cut back by 6 bases and J by 6 bases. CDR3 size: 16 residues. Looked up from germline, CDR1 is SGHAT and CDR2 is FQNNGV. The CDR3, as DNA: TGTGCCAGCAGACTCCAACTAGCGGGAGATGGCAATGAGCAGTTCTTC. Translated: CASRLQLAGDGNEQFF.

Worth noting for this clone: In the same sample, other DNA sequences code for this CDR3. The V gene is TRBV6-5, the J gene TRBJ1-4; D remains unclear. The germline gives CDR1 MNHEY, CDR2 SVGAGI. Trimming shortened V by 0 bases and J by 3 bases, and 5 bases separated the two germline ends. The CDR3 loop spans 14 amino acids. The CDR3, as DNA: TGTGCCAGCAGTTACTCCGGGCCTAATGAAAAACTGTTTTTT. Protein sequence: CASSYSGPNEKLFF.

For this clone: This CDR3 is also generated by other DNA sequences in the sample. The chain recombines TRBV19 with TRBJ2-7; 9 nucleotides match TRBD1. Trimming at V came to 5 bases and at J to 3 bases, leaving 8 bases not matched to a gene. The CDR3 loop spans 15 amino acids. Germline V gives CDR1 LNHDA, CDR2 SQIVND (reference sequence). The DNA of the CDR3 is TGTGCCAGTAGTGAGGGACAGGGTGGATTCTACGAGCAGTACTTC. This codes for CASSEGQGGFYEQYF.

This clone was seen just once. This sequence joins TRBV23-1 and TRBJ2-5; no definite D call. TRBV23-1 is annotated as an ORF whose role is uncertain. This CDR3 has 13 residues. The V end lost 2 bases, the J end lost 0 bases, and 4 bases lay between the germline ends. The chain's CDR3 is CASSQTDQETQYF. In DNA form, the CDR3 reads TGCGCCAGCAGTCAAACGGACCAAGAGACCCAGTACTTC.

This clone appeared a single time. J is TRBJ1-1 and V is TRBV7-9; no firm D call. Trimming removed 4 bases from V and 0 bases from J, with 9 bases in between. Per the germline V gene, CDR1 is SEHNR and CDR2 is FQNEAQ (reference sequence). The CDR3 is 14 residues long. Here the CDR3 DNA reads TGTGCCAGCAGCTACCGTGACCTGAACACTGAAGCTTTCTTT. It translates to CASSYRDLNTEAFF. The full variable domain, completed using reference TRBV7-9 and TRBJ1-1, is DTGVSQNPRHKITKRGQNVTFRCDPISEHNRLYWYRQTLGQGPEFLTYFQNEAQLEKSRLLSDRFSAERPKGSFSTLEIQRTEQGDSAMYLCASSYRDLNTEAFFGQGTRLTVV.

The chain recombines TRBV4-1 with TRBJ2-5; 9 bases are a match to TRBD1. After removal of 0 bases from V and 7 bases from J, the junction contained 9 bases not matched to a gene. This CDR3 region has 16 residues. Germline V gene data show CDR1 as MGHRA and CDR2 as YSYEKL. The DNA for the CDR3 is TGCGCCAGCAGCCAAGATCCCAGGGGACAGGGTTGGACCCAGTACTTC. The encoded protein is CASSQDPRGQGWTQYF.

The V and J genes are TRBV14 and TRBJ2-7; D unclear. Looked up from germline, CDR1 is SGHDN and CDR2 is FVKESK. The CDR3 loop spans 11 amino acids. V dropped 3 bases and J dropped 6 bases, with 6 bases sitting between them. The DNA of the CDR3 is TGTGCCAGCAGCCACATGTCCGAGCAGTACTTC. Translating gives CASSHMSEQYF.

The J gene is TRBJ2-2, the V gene TRBV7-7; 7 positions match TRBD2. V gave up 0 bases and J gave up 4 bases; unmatched junction bases: 8. Germline V lookup: CDR1 SSHAT, CDR2 FNYEAQ (reference sequence). There are 17 residues in the CDR3. The chain's CDR3 is CASSLAGPAGSTGELFF. The CDR3 bases are TGTGCCAGCAGCTTAGCGGGGCCAGCGGGAAGCACCGGGGAGCTGTTTTTT.